This T cell receptor beta chain came from a study of radiation and T cells in renal cell carcinoma. Study-level background: Nephrectomy followed 15 Gy stereotactic body radiation by 4 weeks.

Method: immunoSEQ multiplex PCR; TCRdb's copy keeps in-frame clones and lacks some. The table records 50,000 to 75,000 clones, around 78% of them present only once. Study outcomes and limitations: Without pretreatment biopsies, baseline tumor clonotype presence was undetermined.

Time point noted: baseline pretreatment blood. Treatment given: 15 Gy SBRT to primary tumor, nephrectomy 4 weeks later. After SBRT, blood was collected at 2 and 4 weeks, plus baseline. J gave up 9 bases and V 5 bases, and 6 bases lay outside the gene matches. The germline V gene has CDR1 MNHEY and CDR2 SMNVEV (reference sequence). The length of the CDR3 is 13 residues. Concerning this clone: Its antigen is unknown.

Sequenced material: blood, taken from a patient whose treatment included radiotherapy and nephrectomy. This rearrangement joins TRBV27 to TRBJ2-5, with 10 bases matching TRBD1. This clonotype was sampled from a man in his 60s with renal cell carcinoma. CDR3 nucleotides: TGTGCCAGCAGTCTTGACAGGGGGCTGGCCCAGTACTTC. Its protein is CASSLDRGLAQYF.